What follows are 10 T cell receptor beta chains derived from one specimen sequenced in a study of cytomegalovirus exposure and HLA in healthy donors. 13 Jbeta primers and 60 Vbeta primers were used for the PCR. Method: immunoSEQ multiplex PCR; TCRdb's copy keeps in-frame clones and lacks some. The table counts approximately 130,000 clones; 2% lies in the top ten. The sample was PBMCs. All receptors derive from a woman aged 60-75 years in good health and CMV-seronegative.

The gene calls are TRBV18 and TRBJ2-7; D possibly corresponds to TRBD2 (5 bases). The ends were cut back, 3 bases at V and 10 bases at J, with 22 bases in the middle. The CDR3 runs 15 residues. Germline V lookup: CDR1 KGHSH, CDR2 LQKENI. The CDR3 DNA is TGTGCCAGCTCACCCCGTCAGCGGTTAAACTCGAGACAGTACTTC. Amino acids: CASSPRQRLNSRQYF.

The rearrangement uses TRBV6-1 and TRBJ1-6, with D perhaps TRBD1 (5 bases). The CDR3 consists of 14 residues. Germline assignment: CDR1 MNHNS and CDR2 SASEGT. V was clipped by 8 bases and J by 7 bases, with 15 bases between them. The CDR3 spells CASGQGLENSPLHF. CDR3 bases: TGTGCCAGCGGCCAGGGATTGGAGAATTCACCCCTCCACTTT.

The chain carries TRBV6-1 and TRBJ1-2, with a tentative D call TRBD1 (5 bases). From germline, CDR1 is MNHNS and CDR2 SASEGT. The CDR3 is made up of 13 amino acids. V was cut by 6 bases and J by 4 bases, with 12 bases left in between. CDR3 nucleotide sequence: TGTGCCAGCAGCAAGACAGATGTCTATGGCTACACCTTC. Translating gives CASSKTDVYGYTF.

The chain recombines TRBV25-1 with TRBJ2-1, with 8 bases aligning to TRBD1. This CDR3 is built from 14 residues. Looked up from germline, CDR1 is MGHDK and CDR2 is SYGVNS. V was pared by 6 bases and J by 8 bases, with 9 bases of the junction left unmatched. The DNA of the CDR3 is TGTGCCAGCAGCCGGACAGGGCTTGGCGATGAGCAGTTCTTC. Protein product: CASSRTGLGDEQFF.

The J gene is TRBJ2-1, the V gene TRBV6-6, with D uncertain. CDR3 length: 12 amino acids. The V gene's germline CDR1 is MNHNY and CDR2 SVGAGI (reference sequence). Trimming stripped 5 bases from V and 13 bases from J, with 15 bases between. The CDR3 loop is CASSRVESHQFF. CDR3 sequence (DNA): TGTGCCAGCAGTCGAGTGGAGAGCCACCAGTTCTTC.

The chain recombines TRBV9 with TRBJ2-7; the match to TRBD1 covers 9 bases. The trim removed 3 bases at V and 7 bases at J, leaving 14 bases unmatched. The germline V gene encodes CDR1 SGDLS and CDR2 YYNGEE. The CDR3 has 16 residues. The CDR3 region is CASSGRGTGFPGEQYF. The CDR3 DNA is TGTGCCAGCAGCGGGCGGGGGACAGGGTTTCCGGGAGAGCAGTACTTC.

The J gene is TRBJ2-1, the V gene TRBV5-1; D possibly corresponds to TRBD2 (6 bases). The CDR3 length is 15 residues. Trimming shortened V by 4 bases and J by 1 base, and 12 bases separated the two germline ends. The germline V gene encodes CDR1 SGHRS and CDR2 YFSETQ. This CDR3 is CASSTTGTSYNEQFF. CDR3 DNA sequence: TGCGCCAGCAGCACGACCGGGACTTCCTACAATGAGCAGTTCTTC.

This chain links TRBV9 with TRBJ2-7; 7 nucleotides match TRBD2. The CDR3 loop spans 16 amino acids. The ends lost 4 bases at V and 2 bases at J; junction bases unmatched: 12. The germline V gene has CDR1 SGDLS and CDR2 YYNGEE. Here the CDR3 reads CASSLLKTSLTYEQYF. CDR3 coding DNA: TGTGCCAGCAGCCTTCTTAAGACTAGCCTTACCTACGAGCAGTACTTC.

CDR3 residues: CASSYSPGSVAGELFF. The CDR3 nucleotides read TGTGCCAGCAGTTACTCACCGGGGTCCGTCGCCGGGGAGCTGTTTTTT. The chain links TRBV6-5 to TRBJ2-2; D is possibly TRBD2 (5 bases). CDR3 length: 16 residues. Trimming took 0 bases from V and 6 from J, leaving 14 bases between them. CDR1 is MNHEY and CDR2 is SVGAGI in the germline V gene.

The gene calls are TRBV18 and TRBJ1-2; D perhaps matches TRBD1 (6 bases). Germline V gene data show CDR1 as KGHSH and CDR2 as LQKENI. CDR3 length: 15 residues. V was clipped by 2 bases and J by 4 bases, with 14 bases between them. The CDR3 DNA reads TGTGCCAGCTCACCAGAAGGGACCAGGGGCTATGGCTACACCTTC. This encodes CASSPEGTRGYGYTF.